The TCR beta chain described here comes from a study of PD-L1 blockade in urothelial cancer. Described time point: pretreatment peripheral blood. The method was immunoSEQ multiplex PCR; TCRdb's version includes in-frame clones alone and lacks a portion of them. The sample lists about 52,000 clones; around 84% were seen once. The CDR3 sequence is 15 residues long. Between the trimmed V and J ends, which lost 4 bases and 8 bases, there was a span of 17 bases. Germline V gives CDR1 MNHEY, CDR2 SMNVEV (reference sequence). This chain joins TRBV27 and TRBJ1-4; tentatively, D is TRBD1 (6 bases). The source is a man between 50 and 59 years old with urothelial cancer. The material sequenced was PBMCs, taken around atezolizumab (anti-PD-L1) treatment. CDR3 residues: CASSSKGGLMEKLFF. CDR3 DNA sequence: TGTGCCAGCAGTTCAAAAGGGGGTTTGATGGAAAAACTGTTTTTT.